This T cell receptor (beta chain) was documented in a study of cytomegalovirus exposure and HLA in healthy donors. Study as a whole: Ancestry clustering placed about 86% of roughly 400 genotyped donors in the Caucasian-associated cluster. Study-wide findings and caveats: Researchers catalogued 160 or so TCR beta chains as cytomegalovirus-associated.

V lost 5 bases, J lost 5 bases, and 4 bases lay in between. Germline CDR1 is KGHSH and CDR2 is LQKENI. The length of the CDR3 is 11 residues. With regard to this clone: Its antigen is not known.

PCR involved 60 Vbeta and 13 Jbeta primers. Only in-frame clones appear in the TCRdb table, and some are missing; sequencing was by immunoSEQ multiplex PCR. The sample lists about 150,000 clones, 60% to 85% occurring once. V gene TRBV18 combines with J gene TRBJ2-1; D remains unclear. Material for sequencing was PBMCs. The source of this sequence is a man in his fifties or sixties in good health and CMV-seropositive. CDR3 sequence reads: CASSANNEQFF. CDR3 DNA sequence: TGTGCCAGCTCAGCTAACAATGAGCAGTTCTTC.